Below, 21 T cell receptor beta chains from the same sample are listed, as sequenced in a study of blood T cell repertoires in COVID-19. Here immunoSEQ multiplex PCR was the method, and the copy in TCRdb shows in-frame clones only, minus some. The sample gives approximately 460,000 clones, 89% of which show up once; approximately 0.9% is in the top ten. Sequencing was carried out using peripheral blood. Receptors were obtained from a young man with COVID-19, enrolled during active disease.

The chain links TRBV11-3 to TRBJ2-2, with 7 bases aligning to TRBD1. The germline V gene encodes CDR1 SGHNT and CDR2 YENEEA. Unmatched junction bases numbered 4, after V lost 2 bases and J lost 1 base. CDR3 length equals 16 residues. The CDR3 region has the DNA TGTGCCAGCAGCTTAAGGGGACAGAAGAACACCGGGGAGCTGTTTTTT. As protein: CASSLRGQKNTGELFF.

The chain uses TRBV6-5 and TRBJ2-1; 9 bases align to TRBD2. V dropped 0 bases and J dropped 1; count of bases not matched to a gene: 1. There are 16 residues in the CDR3. Per germline, CDR1 MNHEY and CDR2 SVGAGI. The CDR3 DNA follows: TGTGCCAGCAGTTACTCTAGCGGGGGATCCTACAATGAGCAGTTCTTC. Its translation: CASSYSSGGSYNEQFF.

The chain joins TRBV7-2 to TRBJ1-6, with TRBD1 as a possible D gene (5 bases). The CDR3 sequence is 16 residues long. Germline CDR1 and CDR2: SGHTA and FQGNSA. V lost 5 bases and J lost 6, with 17 bases in between. CDR3 in amino acids: CASSPRVGGRNSPLHF. The CDR3 DNA is TGTGCCAGCAGCCCCAGGGTGGGAGGGCGTAATTCACCCCTCCACTTT.

There are a few counts of this clone. The V and J genes are TRBV20-1 and TRBJ2-7; TRBD1 might be the D (7 bases). The germline gives CDR1 DFQATT, CDR2 SNEGSKA (reference sequence). The CDR3 runs 11 residues. The CDR3 DNA sequence: TGCAGCATCCAGGGGGGATACGAGCAGTACTTC. Translating gives CSIQGGYEQYF.

The chain has TRBV19 and TRBJ2-1; 7 nucleotides agree with TRBD1. J was trimmed by 8 bases and V by 4 bases; bases with no gene match: 14. Germline V lookup: CDR1 LNHDA, CDR2 SQIVND (reference sequence). The CDR3 has 16 amino acids. CDR3 bases: TGTGCCAGTAGTACCACTCGAAGGGGGCGCGCGTATGAGCAGTTCTTC. Its translation: CASSTTRRGRAYEQFF.

This clone was seen a single time. J is TRBJ2-7 and V is TRBV29-1; 10 nucleotides agree with TRBD2. The CDR3 length is 14 residues. With 4 bases clipped from V and 5 bases from J, the junction kept 8 bases outside the gene matches. The germline CDR1 and CDR2 sequences are SQVTM and ANQGSEA. In nucleotides, the CDR3 is TGCAGCGTTGCTCTCCTAGCGGGAGCCCACGAGCAGTACTTC. Amino acids: CSVALLAGAHEQYF.

In its sample, this clone was seen once. V usage is TRBV28 and J usage is TRBJ2-7; unclear D gene. Trimming took 6 bases from V and 2 from J, leaving 8 bases between them. This CDR3 is built from 12 residues. The germline V gene has CDR1 MDHEN and CDR2 SYDVKM. CDR3 amino acids: CASRAPTYEQYF. CDR3 sequence (DNA): TGTGCCAGCAGGGCACCAACCTACGAGCAGTACTTC.

V and J are TRBV6-1 and TRBJ2-3; possibly TRBD2 for D (6 bases). V was shortened by 2 bases and J by 2 bases, with 8 bases between the two germline ends. The CDR3 is made up of 14 amino acids. Germline V CDR1 and CDR2: MNHNS, SASEGT. CDR3: CASSEWDSTDTQYF. For the CDR3, the DNA is TGTGCCAGCAGTGAATGGGACTCCACAGATACGCAGTATTTT.

The chain joins TRBV5-8 to TRBJ1-5; D may be TRBD1 (5 bases). The CDR3 sequence is 14 residues long. The V gene's germline CDR1 is SGHTS and CDR2 YDEGEE. V was trimmed by 1 base and J by 6 bases, leaving 11 bases between them. Here the CDR3 reads CASSLWGRGQPQHF. DNA of the CDR3: TGTGCCAGCAGCTTGTGGGGCCGAGGTCAGCCCCAGCATTTT.

The chain carries TRBV6-5 and TRBJ1-1; the D is unclear. Trimming removed 6 bases from V and 2 bases from J, with 16 bases in between. The CDR3 is 15 residues long. CDR1 and CDR2 from the germline V gene are MNHEY and SVGAGI. Here the CDR3 DNA reads TGTGCCAGCAGAGCAAGGGTGGAGGCTAACACTGAAGCTTTCTTT. This translates into CASRARVEANTEAFF.

CDR3 sequence (DNA): TGTGCCACCAGTGATAGCGGGTGGAACTACGAGCAGTACTTC. It encodes CATSDSGWNYEQYF. This rearrangement joins TRBV24-1 to TRBJ2-7, with D possibly being TRBD2 (6 bases). Germline CDR1 is KGHDR and CDR2 is SFDVKD. The CDR3 has 14 amino acids. V was trimmed by 3 bases and J by 3 bases, leaving 11 bases between them.

The rearrangement joins TRBV19 to TRBJ2-3, with TRBD2 as a possible D gene (5 bases). This CDR3 is 15 amino acids long. Germline V lookup: CDR1 LNHDA, CDR2 SQIVND (reference sequence). V was shortened by 6 bases and J by 0 bases, with 13 bases between the two germline ends. Here the CDR3 DNA reads TGTGCCAGTAGCCCGCTAGCAGAAAGCACAGATACGCAGTATTTT. Its protein is CASSPLAESTDTQYF.

The V gene is TRBV5-1, the J gene TRBJ1-6; 8 bases line up with TRBD1. Germline trimming cut 4 bases from V and 10 bases from J; bases unmatched to any gene: 13. This CDR3 is 16 amino acids long. Germline V gene lookup returns CDR1 SGHRS and CDR2 YFSETQ. As DNA, the CDR3 is TGCGCCAGCAGCCCCCTGGACAGGGAGAGGGGATCACCCCTCCACTTT. It encodes CASSPLDRERGSPLHF.

This chain uses TRBV6-5 with TRBJ2-7; maybe TRBD1 (6 bases). CDR1 and CDR2 from the germline V gene are MNHEY and SVGAGI. This CDR3 comprises 14 residues. V lost 4 bases, J lost 4 bases, and 14 bases lay in between. CDR3 protein: CASSSGTFKYEQYF. The CDR3 DNA sequence: TGTGCCAGCAGTTCAGGGACATTTAAATACGAGCAGTACTTC.

The chain employs TRBV30 and TRBJ1-1, with D maybe TRBD1 (5 bases). The CDR3 contains 15 residues. Germline CDR1 GTSNPN, CDR2 SVGIG (reference sequence). V was trimmed by 0 bases and J by 3 bases, leaving 14 bases between them. The CDR3: CAWSVWAGGDTEAFF. In DNA form, the CDR3 reads TGTGCCTGGAGTGTTTGGGCAGGAGGGGACACTGAAGCTTTCTTT.

The rearrangement joins TRBV10-1 to TRBJ2-7; D unclear. The CDR3 has 14 residues. V was trimmed by 4 bases and J by 2 bases, leaving 12 bases between them. Per germline, CDR1 WNHNN and CDR2 SYGVQD (reference sequence). CDR3 in DNA: TGCGCCAGCAGTGGGCAGATAGCCCCCTACGAGCAGTACTTC. Its protein is CASSGQIAPYEQYF.

The chain recombines TRBV9 with TRBJ2-1; D is possibly TRBD2 (6 bases). The germline V and J ends were trimmed by 3 bases and 9 bases, with 22 bases remaining between them. Germline lookup yields CDR1 SGDLS and CDR2 YYNGEE. The CDR3 sequence is 16 residues long. The DNA for the CDR3 is TGTGCCAGCAGCGCGAGGGTAGGAGGGCGGGATTCTGAGCAGTTCTTC. This translates into CASSARVGGRDSEQFF.

This clone occurred once. The CDR3 coding sequence is TGTGCCAGCAGTCAGGGAAATGAGCAGTTCTTC. Its protein product is CASSQGNEQFF. This chain joins TRBV6-4 and TRBJ2-1; TRBD1 might be the D (5 bases). The CDR3 contains 11 residues. V lost 5 bases and J 7 bases, leaving 6 bases between the germline ends. Germline loops: CDR1 MRHNA, CDR2 SNTAGT.

The chain is built from TRBV19 and TRBJ2-7, with 11 bases lining up with TRBD2. Germline CDR1 is LNHDA and CDR2 is SQIVND (reference sequence). The CDR3 totals 15 residues. V was clipped by 4 bases and J by 5 bases; unmatched bases: 7. The CDR3 nucleotides read TGTGCCAGTAGTAGGCTAGCGGGAGGATGGGACGAGCAGTACTTC. This codes for CASSRLAGGWDEQYF.

The V gene is TRBV4-2, the J gene TRBJ2-7; possibly TRBD1 for D (6 bases). V gave up 6 bases and J gave up 0 bases, with 15 bases separating them. The CDR3 covers 15 residues. The germline V gene has CDR1 LGHNA and CDR2 YNFKEQ. DNA of the CDR3: TGTGCCAGCAGTCTTGCCGGGACAATCTCCTACGAGCAGTACTTC. This sequence encodes CASSLAGTISYEQYF.

This clone was detected only a few times. V gene TRBV6-5 combines with J gene TRBJ2-7; D might be TRBD2 (5 bases). The CDR3 loop spans 14 amino acids. Germline values: CDR1 MNHEY, CDR2 SVGAGI. V was cut by 8 bases and J by 7 bases, with 21 bases left in between. The CDR3 nucleotides read TGTGCCAGCTCCCCCCCGCGGGCCGACGGGGAGCAGTACTTC. It yields the protein CASSPPRADGEQYF.